This entry lists 9 T cell receptor beta chains sequenced from one sample in a study of Ad26.COV2.S vaccination and SARS-CoV-2 variants. The data were produced by immunoSEQ multiplex PCR, yet TCRdb's version contains in-frame clones alone and is incomplete. This repertoire shows fewer than 600,000 clones, roughly nine tenths found once; its top ten account for under 2%. Treatment reported: roughly 18 received Ad26.COV2.S at low or high dose, single or two shots; roughly five received placebo; per-sample allocation not given. Sampling was done on day 63 after the first vaccine or placebo injection. The starting material was peripheral blood, obtained in a trial of Ad26.COV2.S vaccine versus placebo. Receptor source: a person between 18 and 65 years old who received the Ad26.COV2.S COVID-19 vaccine or a placebo.

V gene TRBV2 combines with J gene TRBJ2-1; D might be TRBD1 or TRBD2, each matching 5 bases. Trimming shortened V by 0 bases and J by 13 bases, and 13 bases separated the two germline ends. This CDR3 contains 13 residues. Germline V gives CDR1 SNHLY, CDR2 FYNNEI. This CDR3 reads CASSEALMGDQFF. The CDR3 DNA follows: TGTGCCAGCAGTGAAGCGCTTATGGGGGACCAGTTCTTC.

The J gene is TRBJ1-3, the V gene TRBV6-5; D not resolved. The V end was cut by 6 bases, the J end by 0 bases, with 6 bases between. The germline gives CDR1 MNHEY, CDR2 SVGAGI. CDR3 size: 13 residues. CDR3 protein: CASRTSSGNTIYF. CDR3 sequence (DNA): TGTGCCAGCAGGACATCCTCTGGAAACACCATATATTTT.

The chain combines TRBV4-2 with TRBJ1-3, with D unresolved. CDR3 length: 15 amino acids. Germline assignment: CDR1 LGHNA and CDR2 YNFKEQ. Trimming stripped 1 base from V and 0 bases from J, with 7 bases between. The CDR3 is CASSQAGTSGNTIYF. The DNA of the CDR3 is TGTGCCAGCAGCCAAGCAGGAACCTCTGGAAACACCATATATTTT.

The rearrangement joins TRBV20-1 to TRBJ1-1; the D gene is possibly TRBD1 (6 bases). CDR1 is DFQATT and CDR2 is SNEGSKA in the germline V gene (reference sequence). This CDR3 comprises 13 residues. The V end lost 3 bases, the J end lost 4 bases, and 12 bases lay between the germline ends. The CDR3 loop is CSASTGLGTEAFF. The CDR3, as DNA: TGCAGTGCTAGTACAGGGTTGGGCACTGAAGCTTTCTTT.

The V and J genes are TRBV3-1 (or the pseudogene TRBV3-2) and TRBJ2-3; 7 nucleotides agree with TRBD1. Trimming removed 5 bases from V and 5 bases from J; junction bases left unmatched: 16. Germline V gene sequence: CDR1 LGHDT, CDR2 YNNKEL (reference sequence). CDR3 length equals 17 residues. CDR3 DNA: TGTGCCAGCAGCTCCCGGACAGGTTCAATTGAAGAAGATACGCAGTATTTT. Protein sequence: CASSSRTGSIEEDTQYF.

This sequence joins TRBV19 and TRBJ2-3; D perhaps matches TRBD1 (5 bases). Looked up from germline, CDR1 is LNHDA and CDR2 is SQIVND (reference sequence). The CDR3 spans 14 residues. V was trimmed by 3 bases and J by 2 bases, leaving 9 bases between them. The CDR3 region is CASSIMTATDTQYF. As DNA, the CDR3 is TGTGCCAGTAGTATCATGACAGCCACAGATACGCAGTATTTT.

The gene calls are TRBV19 and TRBJ1-5; D perhaps matches TRBD1 (5 bases). The V and J ends lost 3 bases and 1 base respectively, with 10 bases between them. CDR1 and CDR2 from the germline V gene are LNHDA and SQIVND (reference sequence). The CDR3 has 15 amino acids. CDR3: CASSMRGTSNQPQHF. The CDR3 DNA reads TGTGCCAGTAGTATGAGGGGAACCAGCAATCAGCCCCAGCATTTT.

The genes are TRBV2 and TRBJ1-5, with D unresolved. The V gene's germline CDR1 is SNHLY and CDR2 FYNNEI. V dropped 3 bases and J dropped 1 base, with 16 bases sitting between them. The CDR3 runs to 17 residues. The CDR3 loop is CASSDVVSTGSNQPQHF. The CDR3 bases are TGTGCCAGCAGTGATGTCGTCAGCACGGGGAGCAATCAGCCCCAGCATTTT.

This chain uses TRBV7-2 with TRBJ1-5; D gene uncertain. This CDR3 contains 12 residues. The germline gives CDR1 SGHTA, CDR2 FQGNSA. V shed 4 bases and J shed 4 bases, with 5 bases lying between them. This chain's CDR3 is CASSSANQPQHF. The CDR3 DNA sequence: TGTGCCAGCAGCTCAGCGAATCAGCCCCAGCATTTT.